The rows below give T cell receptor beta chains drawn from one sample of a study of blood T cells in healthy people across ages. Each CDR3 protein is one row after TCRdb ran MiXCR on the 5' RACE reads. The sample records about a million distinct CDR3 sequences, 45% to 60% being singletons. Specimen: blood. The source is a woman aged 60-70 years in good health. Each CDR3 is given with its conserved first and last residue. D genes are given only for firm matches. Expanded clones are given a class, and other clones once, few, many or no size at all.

CASSLVASNEQYF	TGTGCCAGCAGCTTAGTCGCATCGAATGAGCAGTACTTC	TRBJ2-7	.	.	TRBV7-2
CASSLWEGAYGYTF	TGCGCCAGCAGCTTGTGGGAGGGGGCCTATGGCTACACCTTC	TRBJ1-2	.	TRBD1	TRBV5-1
CASSPGKVAGATYNEQYF	TGTGCCAGCAGCCCCGGCAAGGTAGCGGGAGCGACATACAATGAGCAGTACTTC	TRBJ2-5	.	TRBD2	TRBV7-3
CASSEFDRGPRQETPYF	TGTGCCAGCAGTGAATTCGACAGGGGGCCTCGGCAAGAGACCCCGTACTTC	TRBJ2-5	.	TRBD1	TRBV25-1
CSAGGTSGAYEQYF	TGCAGTGCTGGGGGGACTAGCGGTGCCTACGAGCAGTACTTC	TRBJ2-7	.	TRBD2	TRBV20-1
CATTKQATDTQYF	TGTGCCACCACCAAACAGGCCACAGATACGCAGTATTTT	TRBJ2-3	few	.	TRBV15
CASNGRGGTYEQYF	TGTGCCAGCAACGGACGGGGAGGAACCTACGAGCAGTACTTC	TRBJ2-7	.	.	TRBV12-3/TRBV12-4
CSARESGLEQYF	TGCAGTGCTAGAGAATCCGGTCTCGAGCAGTACTTC	TRBJ2-7	.	.	TRBV20-1
CATGLGAGTGIAKNIQYF	TGTGCCACGGGGTTGGGGGCCGGGACGGGGATAGCCAAAAACATTCAGTACTTC	TRBJ2-4	.	.	TRBV10-3
CASSSRDRVNNEQFF	TGTGCCAGCAGTTCTCGGGACAGGGTCAACAATGAGCAGTTCTTC	TRBJ2-1	.	TRBD1	TRBV28
CASSWTGGADTQYF	TGCGCCAGCAGCTGGACAGGGGGAGCAGATACGCAGTATTTT	TRBJ2-3	few	TRBD1	TRBV5-1
CASSFGGGSGEAQYF	TGTGCCAGCAGTTTTGGGGGAGGAAGTGGAGAGGCCCAGTACTTC	TRBJ2-5	.	.	TRBV12-3/TRBV12-4
CASSDPSGRFGEQYF	TGTGCCAGCAGCGACCCTAGCGGGAGATTTGGCGAGCAGTACTTC	TRBJ2-7	.	TRBD2	TRBV27
CASSVQNSYEQYF	TGTGCCAGCAGCGTACAAAACTCCTACGAGCAGTACTTC	TRBJ2-7	.	.	TRBV7-9
CASRGEYEQFF	TGCGCCAGCAGGGGGGAATATGAGCAGTTCTTC	TRBJ2-1	.	.	TRBV5-1
CASSFKREFYEQYF	TGTGCCAGCAGTTTCAAGCGGGAGTTCTACGAGCAGTACTTC	TRBJ2-7	.	TRBD2	TRBV27
CASRRGRNTGELFF	TGTGCCAGCAGACGCGGGAGGAACACCGGGGAGCTGTTTTTT	TRBJ2-2	few	TRBD2	TRBV27
CASSPQGDQETQYF	TGTGCCAGCAGTCCCCAGGGGGACCAAGAGACCCAGTACTTC	TRBJ2-5	few	TRBD1	TRBV27
CASSLGGRGGRATDTQYF	TGTGCCAGCAGCTTAGGTGGTCGGGGCGGGAGGGCTACAGATACGCAGTATTTT	TRBJ2-3	few	TRBD2	TRBV7-2
CASSLTRNEFYNSPLHF	TGTGCCAGCAGCCTGACCCGAAATGAGTTTTATAATTCACCCCTCCACTTT	TRBJ1-6	.	.	TRBV27
CSARDRGLAGDYEQYF	TGCAGTGCTAGAGATCGGGGACTAGCGGGAGACTACGAGCAGTACTTC	TRBJ2-7	few	TRBD2	TRBV20-1
CASIPTGTGSYEQYF	TGTGCCAGCATTCCCACCGGGACTGGGTCCTACGAGCAGTACTTC	TRBJ2-7	few	.	TRBV28
CSARDFQVGQPQHF	TGCAGTGCTAGAGATTTCCAGGTCGGGCAGCCCCAGCATTTT	TRBJ1-5	.	.	TRBV20-1
CASRGTGQSYEQYF	TGTGCCTCCAGGGGGACAGGACAGTCCTACGAGCAGTACTTC	TRBJ2-7	medium-sized	TRBD1	TRBV10-3
CASSFRVGNSPLHF	TGTGCCAGCAGCTTCAGGGTGGGGAATTCACCCCTCCACTTT	TRBJ1-6	.	.	TRBV13
CASSQDWGGSSYEQYF	TGTGCCAGCAGCCAAGATTGGGGCGGGAGTTCCTACGAGCAGTACTTC	TRBJ2-7	.	TRBD2	TRBV3-1
CAISPGQAALSYNEQFF	TGTGCCATCAGTCCAGGACAAGCGGCCTTATCCTACAATGAGCAGTTCTTC	TRBJ2-1	few	.	TRBV10-3
CSARPGTSGTSTDTQYF	TGCAGTGCTAGACCCGGGACTAGCGGTACTAGCACAGATACGCAGTATTTT	TRBJ2-3	.	TRBD2	TRBV20-1
CAINPGVASSPAWETQYF	TGTGCCATCAACCCGGGGGTGGCTAGTTCCCCAGCTTGGGAGACCCAGTACTTC	TRBJ2-5	.	.	TRBV2
CASSESGQGYEQYF	TGCGCCAGCAGTGAGTCGGGACAGGGGTACGAGCAGTACTTC	TRBJ2-7	few	TRBD1	TRBV10-2
CASSHGGLAGYEQYF	TGTGCCAGCAGCCATGGGGGACTAGCGGGTTACGAGCAGTACTTC	TRBJ2-7	few	TRBD2	TRBV3-1
CASSIGTVSYNEQFF	TGCGCCAGCAGCATCGGGACGGTGTCCTACAATGAGCAGTTCTTC	TRBJ2-1	.	.	TRBV5-1
CSALAAVTNYGYTF	TGCAGCGCCCTGGCGGCAGTGACAAACTATGGCTACACCTTC	TRBJ1-2	.	.	TRBV29-1
CASSSGGNTEAFF	TGTGCCAGCAGCTCTGGAGGGAACACTGAAGCTTTCTTT	TRBJ1-1	.	.	TRBV7-3
CASRPTGLEQTQHF	TGTGCCAGCAGGCCGACAGGGTTAGAGCAGACCCAGCATTTT	TRBJ1-5	.	TRBD1	TRBV12-3/TRBV12-4
CASSRDSSSYNEQFF	TGTGCCAGCAGTCGGGACTCCAGCTCCTACAATGAGCAGTTCTTC	TRBJ2-1	few	.	TRBV12-3/TRBV12-4